The 32 T cell receptor beta chains in this list originate from one sample, sequenced in a study of T-cell reconstitution after alpha-beta-depleted transplantation in children. Unique molecular identifiers featured in how the TCRbeta library was prepared. Each CDR3 protein gets one entry after TCRdb re-called the PCR reads with MiXCR. The table lists under 250,000 distinct CDR3 sequences, roughly a quarter of them singletons, with 4.5% to 5.5% in the top ten. The sample was PBMCs, mostly from graft donor cells, taken 360 days after TCRalphabeta/CD19-depleted stem cell transplant. Every receptor here comes from a female patient between 2 and 15 years old who had a stem cell transplant for congenital amegakaryocytic thrombocytopenia, so the T cells may come from the graft donor.

The rearrangement uses TRBV6-5 and TRBJ2-6; 10 bases map to TRBD1. After removal of 4 bases from V and 1 base from J, the junction contained 1 base not matched to a gene. This CDR3 contains 16 residues. The V gene's germline CDR1 is MNHEY and CDR2 SVGAGI. The CDR3 sequence: CASSSDRGSGANVLTF. The CDR3 nucleotides are TGTGCCAGCAGTTCGGACAGGGGGTCTGGGGCCAACGTCCTGACTTTC.

In its sample, this clonotype was seen once. This chain joins TRBV5-6 and TRBJ2-3; a weak D match, TRBD1 (6 bases). This CDR3 has 16 amino acids. The germline CDR1 and CDR2 sequences are SGHDT and YYEEEE. Trimming took 4 bases from V and 1 from J, leaving 16 bases between them. This CDR3 reads CASSGVQGFGTDTQYF. CDR3 nucleotide sequence: TGTGCCAGCAGCGGGGTTCAGGGGTTCGGCACAGATACGCAGTATTTT.

This chain uses TRBV20-1 with TRBJ2-3, with a tentative D call TRBD1 (6 bases). This CDR3 is 14 amino acids long. Per germline, CDR1 DFQATT and CDR2 SNEGSKA (reference sequence). V was shortened by 6 bases and J by 3 bases, with 16 bases between the two germline ends. The CDR3 DNA reads as TGCAGTGCCACGGACAGAAGGCGGACAGATACGCAGTATTTT. Protein sequence: CSATDRRRTDTQYF.

This clonotype came up a few times. This chain joins TRBV28 and TRBJ2-2; D possibly corresponds to TRBD2 (7 bases). The V gene lost 7 bases and the J gene lost 7 bases, with 16 bases spanning the gap. Germline V gives CDR1 MDHEN, CDR2 SYDVKM. This CDR3 comprises 14 residues. The CDR3 DNA reads TGTGCCAGCATTGGGGGGGCAGGGAGCGGGGAGCTGTTTTTT. It yields the protein CASIGGAGSGELFF.

V and J are TRBV5-1 and TRBJ2-3; D may be TRBD2 (6 bases). The CDR3 runs 14 residues. V lost 4 bases to trimming and J lost 4 bases, with 13 bases between them. Germline CDR1 is SGHRS and CDR2 is YFSETQ. The CDR3 sequence is CASSDLASADTQYF. The CDR3 nucleotides read TGCGCCAGCAGCGATCTAGCGTCGGCAGATACGCAGTATTTT. The variable domain in full, completed from reference TRBV5-1 and TRBJ2-3, reads KAGVTQTPRYLIKTRGQQVTLSCSPISGHRSVSWYQQTPGQGLQFLFEYFSETQRNKGNFPGRFSGRQFSNSRSEMNVSTLELGDSALYLCASSDLASADTQYFGPGTRLTVL.

This clonotype was seen a few times. The J gene is TRBJ2-1, the V gene TRBV20-1, with a tentative D call TRBD1 (6 bases). Per germline, CDR1 DFQATT and CDR2 SNEGSKA (reference sequence). Trimming cost V 3 bases and J 4 bases, with 7 bases left between them. This CDR3 is built from 12 residues. The CDR3 DNA reads TGCAGTGCTAGGGGGGCATACAATGAGCAGTTCTTC. Translated: CSARGAYNEQFF.

This clonotype was observed a few times. This chain uses TRBV20-1 with TRBJ2-3; D unresolved. The CDR3 is made up of 14 amino acids. The germline V gene encodes CDR1 DFQATT and CDR2 SNEGSKA (reference sequence). Trimming stripped 3 bases from V and 0 bases from J, with 10 bases between. CDR3 coding DNA: TGCAGTGCTAGTATAACAGCTAGCACAGATACGCAGTATTTT. Translated: CSASITASTDTQYF.

The sample holds many counts of this clonotype. The chain has TRBV12-3 or TRBV12-4 and TRBJ2-5, with TRBD1 as a possible D gene (6 bases). Trimming cost V 7 bases and J 4 bases, with 13 bases left between them. This CDR3 contains 13 residues. CDR3 in amino acids: CASTVGGAETQYF. The CDR3 DNA sequence: TGTGCCAGCACCGTAGGGGGTGCAGAGACCCAGTACTTC.

This clonotype was recorded a few times. The chain combines TRBV28 with TRBJ1-2; D is ambiguous. CDR1 is MDHEN and CDR2 is SYDVKM in the germline V gene. Trimming stripped 7 bases from V and 0 bases from J, with 6 bases between. CDR3 length equals 12 residues. CDR3 nucleotides: TGTGCCAGCACGGCTACTAACTATGGCTACACCTTC. The encoded protein is CASTATNYGYTF.

This clonotype was detected a few times. This chain links TRBV20-1 with TRBJ2-3; the D is unclear. V lost 0 bases and J 0 bases, leaving 13 bases between the germline ends. Germline loops: CDR1 DFQATT, CDR2 SNEGSKA (reference sequence). This CDR3 has 16 amino acids. CDR3 amino acids: CSARDWRGSSTDTQYF. As DNA, the CDR3 is TGCAGTGCTAGAGATTGGCGCGGCTCCAGCACAGATACGCAGTATTTT.

The sample holds many counts of this clonotype. The chain is built from TRBV12-3 or TRBV12-4 and TRBJ1-1, with D unresolved. The V and J ends lost 5 bases and 1 base respectively, with 14 bases between them. This CDR3 region has 15 residues. The CDR3 DNA reads TGTGCCAGCAGTAGGTCCGTGAGGGCGAACACTGAAGCTTTCTTT. This encodes CASSRSVRANTEAFF.

The chain joins TRBV4-1 to TRBJ1-1; perhaps TRBD1 as D (5 bases). V lost 1 base and J 0 bases, leaving 12 bases between the germline ends. Germline CDR1 is MGHRA and CDR2 is YSYEKL. The CDR3 consists of 16 residues. The chain's CDR3 is CASSQVQVRVNTEAFF. CDR3 bases: TGCGCCAGCAGCCAAGTACAGGTCCGGGTGAACACTGAAGCTTTCTTT.

As regards this clonotype: Mismatch with germline at one junction end may stem from a read error. DNA of the CDR3: TGCAGCCCAGTCCAGAGGGACACTGAAGTTTTCTTT. It translates to CSPVQRDTEVFF. V and J are TRBV20-1 and TRBJ1-1, with TRBD1 as a possible D gene (6 bases). Germline V CDR1 and CDR2: DFQATT, SNEGSKA (reference sequence). This CDR3 is 12 amino acids long.

This chain uses TRBV28 with TRBJ2-3; 9 positions match TRBD2. The germline V gene has CDR1 MDHEN and CDR2 SYDVKM. This CDR3 contains 20 residues. Trimming took 1 base from V and 2 from J; bases not matched to a gene: 16. The CDR3 is CASSLFIGFRLAGNTDTQYF. The CDR3 DNA follows: TGTGCCAGCAGTTTATTTATCGGTTTCAGGCTAGCGGGAAACACAGATACGCAGTATTTT.

The V call is TRBV4-2, the J call TRBJ1-1; TRBD1 agrees at 7 bases. Per germline, CDR1 LGHNA and CDR2 YNFKEQ. The length of the CDR3 is 16 residues. Trimming took 1 base from V and 1 from J; bases not matched to a gene: 6. CDR3 protein: CASSQVTGAGNTEAFF. The CDR3 nucleotides are TGTGCCAGCAGCCAAGTCACAGGGGCCGGGAACACTGAAGCTTTCTTT.

This sequence joins TRBV28 and TRBJ2-2, with TRBD1 matching over 9 bases. This CDR3 contains 15 residues. After removal of 8 bases from V and 5 bases from J, the junction contained 9 bases not matched to a gene. Germline-derived CDR1 and CDR2 are MDHEN and SYDVKM. The CDR3 protein is CASLGGQGRTGELFF. Here the CDR3 DNA reads TGTGCCAGCCTTGGGGGACAGGGAAGGACCGGGGAGCTGTTTTTT.

V is TRBV19 and J is TRBJ2-1; 8 nucleotides match TRBD2. The ends lost 3 bases at V and 1 base at J; junction bases unmatched: 8. The CDR3 has 17 residues. Germline CDR1 and CDR2: LNHDA and SQIVND (reference sequence). This CDR3 reads CASSIRLGTRSYNEQFF. CDR3 in DNA: TGTGCCAGTAGTATCCGCCTGGGGACTAGGTCCTACAATGAGCAGTTCTTC.

In its sample, this clonotype was seen a few times. The chain has TRBV2 and TRBJ1-6, with a tentative D call TRBD1 (5 bases). The ends were cut back, 9 bases at V and 6 bases at J, with 12 bases in the middle. This CDR3 has 13 residues. Germline V gives CDR1 SNHLY, CDR2 FYNNEI. CDR3 sequence (DNA): TGTGCCAGTGCAAGACAGATTAATTCACCCCTCCACTTT. Translated: CASARQINSPLHF.

The genes are TRBV20-1 and TRBJ2-7, with D possibly TRBD2 on 6 matching bases. This CDR3 contains 12 residues. Trimming took off 6 bases at V and 3 bases at J, with 12 bases between the two ends. Per germline, CDR1 DFQATT and CDR2 SNEGSKA (reference sequence). This chain's CDR3 is CSAHLGGYEQYF. For the CDR3, the DNA is TGCAGTGCACACTTGGGGGGCTACGAGCAGTACTTC.

The chain combines TRBV6-5 with TRBJ1-5; 8 bases agree with TRBD1. The CDR3 sequence is 19 residues long. Germline V CDR1 and CDR2: MNHEY, SVGAGI. With 2 bases clipped from V and 7 bases from J, the junction kept 19 bases outside the gene matches. CDR3: CASSYAGGFRVEQGQPQHF. As DNA, the CDR3 is TGTGCCAGCAGTTACGCAGGGGGCTTTCGGGTCGAACAGGGACAGCCCCAGCATTTT.

Points on this clonotype: The junction shows a germline mismatch at one end, possibly a read error. The rearrangement uses TRBV4-1 and TRBJ1-2, with D possibly being TRBD1 (5 bases). Germline lookup yields CDR1 MGHRA and CDR2 YSYEKL. The CDR3 extends over 12 amino acids. The CDR3 is CACRDSNYGYTF. The DNA of the CDR3 is TGCGCCTGCAGAGACAGTAACTATGGCTACACCTTC.

The rearrangement links TRBV20-1 to TRBJ2-1; 7 bases agree with TRBD1. Germline-derived CDR1 and CDR2 are DFQATT and SNEGSKA (reference sequence). Germline trimming cut 6 bases from V and 5 bases from J; bases unmatched to any gene: 7. The CDR3 is 13 residues long. The CDR3 nucleotides read TGCAGTGCAGGGGGCCGATCTAACAATGAGCAGTTCTTC. Translating gives CSAGGRSNNEQFF.

The V and J genes are TRBV12-3 or TRBV12-4 and TRBJ2-2; TRBD1 aligns across 10 bases. The CDR3 is made up of 17 amino acids. V trimming: 4 bases; J trimming: 0 bases; junction bases outside the gene matches: 5. The CDR3 region is CASSSWTGGTNTGELFF. In nucleotides, the CDR3 is TGTGCCAGCAGTTCGTGGACAGGGGGGACGAACACCGGGGAGCTGTTTTTT.

This chain connects TRBV19 to TRBJ2-7, with TRBD2 matching 10 bases. The CDR3 length is 17 residues. CDR1 is LNHDA and CDR2 is SQIVND in the germline V gene (reference sequence). The V segment lost 4 bases and the J segment 0 bases; nucleotides outside the gene matches: 9. CDR3 loop: CASSSPRTSGSSYEQYF. The CDR3, as DNA: TGTGCCAGTAGTAGCCCTCGGACTAGCGGAAGCTCCTACGAGCAGTACTTC.

V gene TRBV14 combines with J gene TRBJ2-3; D is ambiguous. V lost 1 base to trimming and J lost 6 bases, with 11 bases between them. CDR3 length equals 14 residues. The V gene's germline CDR1 is SGHDN and CDR2 FVKESK. The CDR3: CASSQGYTTDTQYF. CDR3 coding DNA: TGTGCCAGCAGCCAAGGCTATACAACCGATACGCAGTATTTT.

The rearrangement joins TRBV4-1 to TRBJ1-4, with D unclear. This CDR3 is 14 amino acids long. V shed 5 bases and J shed 1 base, with 8 bases lying between them. CDR1 and CDR2 from the germline V gene are MGHRA and YSYEKL. The CDR3 protein is CASSTTGTNEKLFF. As DNA, the CDR3 is TGCGCCAGCAGCACGACGGGAACTAATGAAAAACTGTTTTTT.

This chain connects TRBV20-1 to TRBJ1-4; TRBD1 might be the D (5 bases). Germline CDR1 reads DFQATT; CDR2 reads SNEGSKA (reference sequence). The CDR3 spans 15 residues. Trimming removed 6 bases at V and 1 base at J, with 15 bases between. This CDR3 reads CSASVGGRTNEKLFF. Here the CDR3 DNA reads TGCAGTGCGAGCGTCGGGGGGAGAACTAATGAAAAACTGTTTTTT.

The genes are TRBV15 and TRBJ2-7; tentatively, D is TRBD1 (6 bases). CDR3 length: 16 amino acids. V was cut by 0 bases and J by 1 base, with 13 bases left in between. Per germline, CDR1 LNHNV and CDR2 YYDKDF (reference sequence). CDR3 protein: CATSRDLLQGSYEQYF. The DNA of the CDR3 is TGTGCCACCAGCAGAGATCTGCTACAGGGTTCCTACGAGCAGTACTTC.

The CDR3 here is CASSLWGMAGYTF. Here the CDR3 DNA reads TGCGCCAGCAGCTTGTGGGGGATGGCCGGCTACACCTTC. The V call is TRBV5-1, the J call TRBJ1-2; weak D call: TRBD1 (5 bases). The germline V and J ends were trimmed by 1 base and 8 bases, with 12 bases remaining between them. The CDR3 length is 13 residues. CDR1 and CDR2 from the germline V gene are SGHRS and YFSETQ.

Here the CDR3 DNA reads TGTGCCAGCAGTTATGAGGTAGCGGGATACACAGATACGCAGTATTTT. Its translation is CASSYEVAGYTDTQYF. The V gene is TRBV6-2 or TRBV6-3, the J gene TRBJ2-3; 8 nucleotides agree with TRBD2. In germline, CDR1 is MNHEY, CDR2 SVGEGT. This CDR3 contains 16 residues. Trimming took 3 bases from V and 2 from J; bases not matched to a gene: 7.

This chain links TRBV7-9 with TRBJ1-1; D is uncertain. V shed 2 bases and J shed 8 bases, with 12 bases lying between them. Germline CDR1 and CDR2: SEHNR and FQNEAQ (reference sequence). The CDR3 spans 13 residues. The CDR3 loop is CASSLTSVSEAFF. The CDR3 nucleotides read TGTGCCAGCAGCTTAACGTCTGTGTCGGAAGCTTTCTTT. The variable domain in full, completed from reference TRBV7-9 and TRBJ1-1, reads DTGVSQNPRHKITKRGQNVTFRCDPISEHNRLYWYRQTLGQGPEFLTYFQNEAQLEKSRLLSDRFSAERPKGSFSTLEIQRTEQGDSAMYLCASSLTSVSEAFFGQGTRLTVV.

J is TRBJ2-5 and V is TRBV27; D is uncertain. V lost 5 bases and J 5 bases, leaving 21 bases between the germline ends. From germline, CDR1 is MNHEY and CDR2 SMNVEV (reference sequence). This CDR3 is built from 16 residues. CDR3 bases: TGTGCCAGCAGTCCCTACGTCCCCACGGTTTTGGAGACCCAGTACTTC. The encoded protein is CASSPYVPTVLETQYF.